The T cell receptor (beta chain) under discussion was sequenced for a study of CD8+ T cells in alopecia areata. Findings and limits, study-wide: Researchers say the link of baseline CD8+ expansion to response remains uncertain, with one nonresponder. Scalp clonality and expanded CD8+ clones among the top 100 fell significantly with tofacitinib.

As concerns this clone: The antigen is undetermined.

Treatment: oral pan-JAK inhibitor, 5-10 mg twice daily. PBMCs yielded sorted CD4+ and CD8+ T cells. After isolation, RNA underwent reverse transcription to generate cDNA as the sequencing template. Measured with immunoSEQ multiplex PCR; TCRdb has only the in-frame clones, and not every one. This table holds about 220,000 clones, about 57% found once. Germline V gives CDR1 SGHTA, CDR2 FQGTGA. V shed 2 bases and J shed 0 bases, with 6 bases lying between them. The CDR3 is 14 residues long. Sequences were derived from CD4+ T cells sorted from blood, sampled at week 4, from a patient treated with tofacitinib. The receptor comes from a human donor with alopecia areata. The rearrangement links TRBV7-3 to TRBJ2-3; D not resolved. CDR3 residues: CASSLEASTDTQYF. The CDR3 nucleotides read TGTGCCAGCAGCTTAGAGGCTAGCACAGATACGCAGTATTTT.